This TCR beta chain comes out of a study of shared clonotypes between healthy human individuals. Germline assignment: CDR1 ENHRY and CDR2 SYGVKD. This CDR3 region has 12 residues. The ends were cut back, 10 bases at V and 0 bases at J, with 10 bases in the middle. For each subset, genomic DNA was distributed in equal portions over several immunoSEQ plates. Each PCR replicate from the sorted subsets contained about 200 ng DNA, which is about 30,000 T cell genomes. Sequencing was performed with immunoSEQ multiplex PCR; in TCRdb, only in-frame clones are kept and a portion is missing. The sample lists under 650,000 clones; 90% to 96% were seen once.

Sequenced input: naive CD4+ T cells sorted from blood. Subset defined: CD45RA+ positively selected. This chain joins TRBV10-3 and TRBJ2-7; D is possibly TRBD1 (6 bases). The TCR comes from a woman in her 30s in good health. CDR3 in amino acids: CATWDNSYEQYF. CDR3 DNA sequence: TGTGCCACCTGGGACAACTCCTACGAGCAGTACTTC.